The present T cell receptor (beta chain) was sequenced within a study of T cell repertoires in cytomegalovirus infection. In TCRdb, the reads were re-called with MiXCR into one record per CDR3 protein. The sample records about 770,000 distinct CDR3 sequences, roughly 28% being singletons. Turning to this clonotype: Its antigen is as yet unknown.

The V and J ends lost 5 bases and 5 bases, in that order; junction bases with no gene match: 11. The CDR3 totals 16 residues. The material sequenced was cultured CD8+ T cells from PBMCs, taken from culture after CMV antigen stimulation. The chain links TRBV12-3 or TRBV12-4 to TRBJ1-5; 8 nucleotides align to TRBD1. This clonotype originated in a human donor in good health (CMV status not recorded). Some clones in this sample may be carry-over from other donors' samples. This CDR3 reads CASSPEGQGADQPQHF. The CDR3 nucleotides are TGTGCCAGCAGTCCTGAGGGGCAGGGGGCTGATCAGCCCCAGCATTTT.